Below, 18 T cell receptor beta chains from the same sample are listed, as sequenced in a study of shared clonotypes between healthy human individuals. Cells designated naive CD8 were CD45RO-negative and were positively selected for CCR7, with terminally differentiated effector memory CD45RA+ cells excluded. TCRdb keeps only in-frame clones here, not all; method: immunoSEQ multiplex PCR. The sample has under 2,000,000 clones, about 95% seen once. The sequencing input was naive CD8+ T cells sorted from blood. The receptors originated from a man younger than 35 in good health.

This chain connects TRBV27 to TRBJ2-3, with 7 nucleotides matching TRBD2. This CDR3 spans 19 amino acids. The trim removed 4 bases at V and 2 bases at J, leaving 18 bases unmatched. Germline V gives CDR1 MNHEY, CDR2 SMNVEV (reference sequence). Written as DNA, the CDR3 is TGTGCCAGCAGTTACGACGCCCCTTTGGAGCGGGAAAACACAGATACGCAGTATTTT. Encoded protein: CASSYDAPLERENTDTQYF.

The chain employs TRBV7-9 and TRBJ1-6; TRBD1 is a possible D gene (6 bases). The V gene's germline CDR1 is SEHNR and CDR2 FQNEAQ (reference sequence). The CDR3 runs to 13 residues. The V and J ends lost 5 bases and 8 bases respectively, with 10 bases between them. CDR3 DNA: TGTGCCAGCAGCCTGGCAGGGGATTCACCCCTCCACTTT. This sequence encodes CASSLAGDSPLHF.

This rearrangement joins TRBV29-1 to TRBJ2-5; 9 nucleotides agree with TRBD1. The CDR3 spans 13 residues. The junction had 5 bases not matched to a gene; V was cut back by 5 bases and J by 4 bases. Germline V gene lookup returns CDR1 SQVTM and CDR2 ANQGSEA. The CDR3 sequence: CSVRTGVGETQYF. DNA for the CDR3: TGCAGCGTTAGGACAGGGGTTGGAGAGACCCAGTACTTC.

The CDR3 spells CASSLPVGRLATPYNEQFF. The CDR3 DNA reads as TGTGCCAGCAGCTTACCCGTGGGAAGACTAGCGACCCCCTACAATGAGCAGTTCTTC. The gene calls are TRBV11-2 and TRBJ2-1; TRBD2 matches 8 bases. Germline CDR1 SGHAT, CDR2 FQNNGV. The V segment lost 2 bases and the J segment 2 bases; nucleotides outside the gene matches: 14. The CDR3 is made up of 19 amino acids.

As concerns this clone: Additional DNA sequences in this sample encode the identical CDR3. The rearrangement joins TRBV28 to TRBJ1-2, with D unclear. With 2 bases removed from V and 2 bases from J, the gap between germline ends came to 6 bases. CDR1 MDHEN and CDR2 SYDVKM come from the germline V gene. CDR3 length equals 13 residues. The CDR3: CASSLTENYGYTF. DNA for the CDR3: TGTGCCAGCAGTTTAACCGAGAACTATGGCTACACCTTC.

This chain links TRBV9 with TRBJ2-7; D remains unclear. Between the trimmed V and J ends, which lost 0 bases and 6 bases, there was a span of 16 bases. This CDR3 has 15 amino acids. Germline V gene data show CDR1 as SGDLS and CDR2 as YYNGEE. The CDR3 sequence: CASSVEAAVSAEQYF. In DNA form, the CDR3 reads TGTGCCAGCAGCGTAGAAGCTGCCGTCAGCGCCGAGCAGTACTTC.

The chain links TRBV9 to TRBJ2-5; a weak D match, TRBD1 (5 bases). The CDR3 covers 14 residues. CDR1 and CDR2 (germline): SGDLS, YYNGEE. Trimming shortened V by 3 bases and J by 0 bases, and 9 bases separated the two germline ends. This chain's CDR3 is CASSEDKYQETQYF. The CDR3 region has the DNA TGTGCCAGCAGCGAGGACAAATACCAAGAGACCCAGTACTTC.

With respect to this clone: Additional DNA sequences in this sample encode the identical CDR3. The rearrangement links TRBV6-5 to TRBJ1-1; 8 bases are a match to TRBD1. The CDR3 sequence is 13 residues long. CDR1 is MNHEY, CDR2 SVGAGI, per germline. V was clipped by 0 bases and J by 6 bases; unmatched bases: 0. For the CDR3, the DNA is TGTGCCAGCAGTTACTCGGGACAGGCTGAAGCTTTCTTT. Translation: CASSYSGQAEAFF.

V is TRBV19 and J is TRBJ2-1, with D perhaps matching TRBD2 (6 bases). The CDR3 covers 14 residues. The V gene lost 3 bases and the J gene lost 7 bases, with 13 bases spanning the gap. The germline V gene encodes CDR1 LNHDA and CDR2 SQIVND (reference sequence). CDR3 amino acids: CASSISGSGNEQFF. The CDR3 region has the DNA TGTGCCAGTAGTATCTCCGGGAGTGGGAATGAGCAGTTCTTC.

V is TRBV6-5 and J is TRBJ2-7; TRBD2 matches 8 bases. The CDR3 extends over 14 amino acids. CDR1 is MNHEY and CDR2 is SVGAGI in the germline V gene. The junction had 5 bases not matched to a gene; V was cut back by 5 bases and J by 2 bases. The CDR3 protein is CASSHSGAPYEQYF. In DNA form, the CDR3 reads TGTGCCAGCAGTCATAGCGGGGCTCCCTACGAGCAGTACTTC.

The CDR3 nucleotides read TGCGCCAGCAGCCAAGAGGTAGCGGGAGGCGGGGGTGAGCAGTTCTTC. As protein: CASSQEVAGGGGEQFF. The rearrangement uses TRBV4-3 and TRBJ2-1, with 10 bases fitting TRBD2. V trimming: 0 bases; J trimming: 9 bases; junction bases outside the gene matches: 8. The germline V gene has CDR1 LGHNA and CDR2 YSLEER. CDR3 length: 16 amino acids.

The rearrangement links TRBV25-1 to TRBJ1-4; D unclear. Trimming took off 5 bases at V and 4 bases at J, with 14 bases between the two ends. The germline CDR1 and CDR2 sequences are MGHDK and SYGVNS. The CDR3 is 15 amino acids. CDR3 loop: CASSWSFGYNEKLFF. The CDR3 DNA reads TGTGCCAGCAGTTGGTCGTTCGGGTATAATGAAAAACTGTTTTTT.

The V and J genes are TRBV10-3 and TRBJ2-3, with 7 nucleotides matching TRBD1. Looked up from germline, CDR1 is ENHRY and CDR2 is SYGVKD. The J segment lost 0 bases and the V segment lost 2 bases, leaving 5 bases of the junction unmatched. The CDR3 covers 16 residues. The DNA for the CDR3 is TGTGCCATCAGTGAGCCACAGGGGTGGAGCACAGATACGCAGTATTTT. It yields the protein CAISEPQGWSTDTQYF.

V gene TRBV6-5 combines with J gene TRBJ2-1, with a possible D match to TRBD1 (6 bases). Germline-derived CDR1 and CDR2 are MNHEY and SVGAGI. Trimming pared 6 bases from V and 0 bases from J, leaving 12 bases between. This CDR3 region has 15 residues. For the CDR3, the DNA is TGTGCCAGCAGCGGGACACGGAGCTCCTACAATGAGCAGTTCTTC. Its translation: CASSGTRSSYNEQFF.

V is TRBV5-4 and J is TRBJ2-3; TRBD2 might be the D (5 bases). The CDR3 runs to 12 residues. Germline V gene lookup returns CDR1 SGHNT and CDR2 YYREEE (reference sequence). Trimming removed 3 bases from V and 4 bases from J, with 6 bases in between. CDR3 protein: CASSWTADTQYF. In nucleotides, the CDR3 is TGTGCCAGCAGCTGGACTGCAGATACGCAGTATTTT. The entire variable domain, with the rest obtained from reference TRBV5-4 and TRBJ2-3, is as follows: ETGVTQSPTHLIKTRGQQVTLRCSSQSGHNTVSWYQQALGQGPQFIFQYYREEENGRGNFPPRFSGLQFPNYSSELNVNALELDDSALYLCASSWTADTQYFGPGTRLTVL.

CDR3 loop: CASSGTDSTEAFF. The CDR3 coding sequence is TGTGCCAGCAGTGGGACGGACTCTACTGAAGCTTTCTTT. The gene calls are TRBV6-4 and TRBJ1-1; D is undetermined. The CDR3 runs 13 residues. The germline V and J ends were trimmed by 4 bases and 5 bases, with 11 bases remaining between them. Germline V CDR1 and CDR2: MRHNA, SNTAGT.

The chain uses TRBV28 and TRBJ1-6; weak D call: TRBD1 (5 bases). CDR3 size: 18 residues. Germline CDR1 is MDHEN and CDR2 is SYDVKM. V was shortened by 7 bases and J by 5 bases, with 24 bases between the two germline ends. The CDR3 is CASTPPLTEYYHNSPLHF. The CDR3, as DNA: TGTGCCAGCACTCCCCCGTTGACAGAATACTACCATAATTCACCCCTCCACTTT.

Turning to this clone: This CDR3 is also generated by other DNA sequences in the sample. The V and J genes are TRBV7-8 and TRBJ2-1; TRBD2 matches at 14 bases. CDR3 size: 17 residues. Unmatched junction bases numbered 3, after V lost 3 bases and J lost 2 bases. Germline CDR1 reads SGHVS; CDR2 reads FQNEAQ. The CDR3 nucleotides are TGTGCCAGCAGCTTCGGACTAGCGGGGGGCCCCTACAATGAGCAGTTCTTC. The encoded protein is CASSFGLAGGPYNEQFF.